Presented here are 29 T cell receptor beta chains from one specimen sequenced in a study of blood T cell repertoires in COVID-19. Some clones are missing from TCRdb's copy, which holds only in-frame ones; the method was immunoSEQ multiplex PCR. The table has 130,000 or so clones, 88% seen once. Sequences were obtained from peripheral blood. The receptors shown here come from a human donor with COVID-19, enrolled during active disease. The donor label of this sample is uncertain.

This chain connects TRBV18 to TRBJ2-3; weak D call: TRBD2 (5 bases). V lost 4 bases and J lost 3, with 23 bases in between. Per the germline V gene, CDR1 is KGHSH and CDR2 is LQKENI. The CDR3 is 18 amino acids. CDR3 loop: CASSRVGSGSAYTDTQYF. The CDR3 DNA follows: TGTGCCAGCTCACGAGTAGGTTCGGGTAGCGCGTATACAGATACGCAGTATTTT.

The chain has TRBV20-1 and TRBJ1-3; 8 positions match TRBD1. The J segment lost 0 bases and the V segment lost 5 bases, leaving 3 bases of the junction unmatched. Germline V gives CDR1 DFQATT, CDR2 SNEGSKA (reference sequence). The CDR3 is made up of 14 amino acids. The CDR3 sequence is CSAGDRGSGNTIYF. Here the CDR3 DNA reads TGCAGTGCTGGTGACAGGGGCTCTGGAAACACCATATATTTT.

This rearrangement joins TRBV3-1 (or the pseudogene TRBV3-2) to TRBJ1-2; no clear D gene. V was shortened by 0 bases and J by 4 bases, with 6 bases between the two germline ends. The CDR3 totals 13 residues. CDR1 LGHDT and CDR2 YNNKEL come from the germline V gene (reference sequence). The chain's CDR3 is CASSQETSYGYTF. CDR3 nucleotide sequence: TGTGCCAGCAGCCAAGAAACCAGCTATGGCTACACCTTC.

V is TRBV3-1 (or the pseudogene TRBV3-2) and J is TRBJ1-5; 10 bases agree with TRBD1. The CDR3 contains 15 residues. V lost 4 bases, J lost 2 bases, and 2 bases stayed unmatched. Germline CDR1 and CDR2: LGHDT and YNNKEL (reference sequence). The DNA of the CDR3 is TGTGCCAGCAGCCTCGGGACAGGGGGCAATCAGCCCCAGCATTTT. This sequence encodes CASSLGTGGNQPQHF.

The chain couples TRBV6-1 to TRBJ2-7, with TRBD2 matching 8 bases. This CDR3 contains 15 residues. J was trimmed by 11 bases and V by 2 bases; bases with no gene match: 14. CDR1 and CDR2 (germline): MNHNS, SASEGT. CDR3 DNA sequence: TGTGCCAGCAGTGAATCGATCGGGGGGGCCGGGATGGAGTACTTC. Protein sequence: CASSESIGGAGMEYF.

The genes are TRBV19 and TRBJ2-7; 9 positions agree with TRBD1. V lost 5 bases to trimming and J lost 4 bases; unmatched junction nucleotides: 18. This CDR3 has 18 residues. The germline V gene has CDR1 LNHDA and CDR2 SQIVND (reference sequence). CDR3 sequence (DNA): TGTGCCAGTAGTCCCCAGGGGTGGGACAGGGAGAGAAGGTACGAGCAGTACTTC. It yields the protein CASSPQGWDRERRYEQYF.

The rearrangement links TRBV2 to TRBJ1-6; no definite D call. The CDR3 consists of 13 residues. V shed 11 bases and J shed 10 bases, with 18 bases lying between them. CDR1 and CDR2 (germline): SNHLY, FYNNEI. CDR3 nucleotides: TGTGCCGGAGTAGAGAGGGTACGGTCACCCCTCCACTTT. Translating it yields CAGVERVRSPLHF.

This chain uses TRBV20-1 with TRBJ2-1; TRBD1 is a possible D gene (6 bases). V lost 6 bases and J lost 4, with 7 bases in between. The CDR3 has 11 amino acids. In germline, CDR1 is DFQATT, CDR2 SNEGSKA (reference sequence). For the CDR3, the DNA is TGCAGTGCAGGACAGTACAATGAGCAGTTCTTC. It yields the protein CSAGQYNEQFF.

V and J are TRBV11-3 and TRBJ2-5; D remains unclear. Trimming took off 1 base at V and 5 bases at J, with 11 bases between the two ends. The CDR3 loop spans 14 amino acids. The germline V gene encodes CDR1 SGHNT and CDR2 YENEEA. This chain's CDR3 is CASSLAASAETQYF. For the CDR3, the DNA is TGTGCCAGCAGCTTAGCGGCCAGCGCGGAGACCCAGTACTTC.

J is TRBJ1-6 and V is TRBV9, with 7 positions matching TRBD1. Trimming cost V 2 bases and J 7 bases; bases outside gene matches: 6. CDR3 length: 15 residues. The germline V gene has CDR1 SGDLS and CDR2 YYNGEE. The CDR3 protein is CASSVTGDDNSPLHF. The CDR3 nucleotides read TGTGCCAGCAGCGTTACAGGGGACGACAATTCACCCCTCCACTTT.

The chain links TRBV12-3 or TRBV12-4 to TRBJ2-5; tentatively, D is TRBD2 (7 bases). With 5 bases removed from V and 4 bases from J, the gap between germline ends came to 11 bases. The CDR3 has 13 amino acids. The CDR3 sequence is CASSGGGPETQYF. The CDR3 DNA is TGTGCCAGCAGTGGGGGGGGGCCAGAGACCCAGTACTTC.

CDR3 coding DNA: TGCGCCAGCAGCTTGGCCAAACTAGCGGGGGCGTACGAGCAGTACTTC. It yields the protein CASSLAKLAGAYEQYF. This chain uses TRBV5-1 with TRBJ2-7; TRBD2 matches 11 bases. Germline V gene sequence: CDR1 SGHRS, CDR2 YFSETQ. CDR3 length: 16 residues. The junction had 6 bases not matched to a gene; V was cut back by 0 bases and J by 4 bases.

The chain uses TRBV7-8 and TRBJ2-7, with 7 bases that match TRBD2. V was clipped by 3 bases and J by 5 bases; unmatched bases: 7. Germline-derived CDR1 and CDR2 are SGHVS and FQNEAQ. The CDR3 runs 14 residues. CDR3 sequence (DNA): TGTGCCAGCAGCTTCCCGGGGAGGGGAGACGAGCAGTACTTC. As protein: CASSFPGRGDEQYF.

V is TRBV4-1 and J is TRBJ2-5, with D maybe TRBD1 (6 bases). This CDR3 has 15 amino acids. Germline lookup yields CDR1 MGHRA and CDR2 YSYEKL. V was trimmed by 3 bases and J by 1 base, leaving 12 bases between them. CDR3 in DNA: TGCGCCAGCAGCCAGGAAGGACAGCTCCAAGAGACCCAGTACTTC. This translates into CASSQEGQLQETQYF.

This clone was counted only a few times. The chain has TRBV11-2 and TRBJ2-7; D is unresolved. Trimming shortened V by 0 bases and J by 4 bases, and 4 bases separated the two germline ends. The germline V gene encodes CDR1 SGHAT and CDR2 FQNNGV. The CDR3 length is 12 residues. The CDR3 DNA is TGTGCCAGCAGCTTAGAACGGTACGAGCAGTACTTC. This translates into CASSLERYEQYF.

The chain combines TRBV11-2 with TRBJ1-1; 7 bases are shared with TRBD1. Germline loops: CDR1 SGHAT, CDR2 FQNNGV. The J segment lost 0 bases and the V segment lost 5 bases, leaving 9 bases of the junction unmatched. The CDR3 has 16 residues. CDR3 residues: CASSLRQGIMNTEAFF. CDR3 DNA sequence: TGTGCCAGCAGCCTACGACAGGGAATTATGAACACTGAAGCTTTCTTT. The variable domain in full, completed from reference TRBV11-2 and TRBJ1-1, reads EAGVAQSPRYKIIEKRQSVAFWCNPISGHATLYWYQQILGQGPKLLIQFQNNGVVDDSQLPKDRFSAERLKGVDSTLKIQPAKLEDSAVYLCASSLRQGIMNTEAFFGQGTRLTVV.

CDR3 bases: TGTGCCAGCAGTGTGGAAGGGGCGAGCAATCAGCCCCAGCATTTT. Its protein product is CASSVEGASNQPQHF. The genes are TRBV2 and TRBJ1-5; tentatively, D is TRBD1 (5 bases). This CDR3 is built from 15 residues. The germline CDR1 and CDR2 sequences are SNHLY and FYNNEI. V lost 4 bases, J lost 1 base, and 11 bases lay in between.

V gene TRBV23-1 combines with J gene TRBJ2-1, with D perhaps matching TRBD2 (5 bases). TRBV23-1 falls under the ORF class, with uncertain function. V was clipped by 1 base and J by 4 bases, with 14 bases between them. The CDR3 totals 16 residues. CDR3 loop: CASSQLPSRRYNEQFF. The CDR3 DNA follows: TGCGCCAGCAGTCAATTGCCTAGCCGCCGGTACAATGAGCAGTTCTTC.

A single count supports this clone. This chain joins TRBV7-2 and TRBJ1-2; TRBD1 matches 7 bases. The CDR3 sequence is 17 residues long. Germline V gene sequence: CDR1 SGHTA, CDR2 FQGNSA. V lost 5 bases, J lost 5 bases, and 17 bases stayed unmatched. The CDR3 loop is CASSLSLGTDFKYGYTF. CDR3 in DNA: TGTGCCAGCAGCCTCTCCCTCGGGACAGACTTTAAATATGGCTACACCTTC.

DNA of the CDR3: TGTGCCAGCAGCACTGACAAACGCAATCAGCCCCAGCATTTT. The encoded protein is CASSTDKRNQPQHF. This rearrangement joins TRBV6-5 to TRBJ1-5; D gene unclear. V lost 6 bases and J 2 bases, leaving 11 bases between the germline ends. The length of the CDR3 is 14 residues. Germline CDR1 MNHEY, CDR2 SVGAGI.

The rearrangement uses TRBV5-1 and TRBJ2-1; TRBD1 matches at 7 bases. Per germline, CDR1 SGHRS and CDR2 YFSETQ. J gave up 6 bases and V 4 bases, and 10 bases lay outside the gene matches. This CDR3 contains 15 residues. CDR3 loop: CASSLGTDFFNEQFF. The CDR3, as DNA: TGCGCCAGCAGCCTCGGGACAGATTTTTTCAATGAGCAGTTCTTC.

The chain uses TRBV23-1 and TRBJ1-2; TRBD1 might be the D (5 bases). TRBV23-1 is an ORF, with its function uncertain. Trimming pared 2 bases from V and 2 bases from J, leaving 12 bases between. CDR3 size: 15 residues. The CDR3 reads CASSQSDRWNYGYTF. The CDR3 DNA reads as TGCGCCAGCAGTCAAAGTGACAGATGGAACTATGGCTACACCTTC.

The V gene is TRBV12-3 or TRBV12-4, the J gene TRBJ2-5, with D hard to call. V shed 2 bases and J shed 3 bases, with 4 bases lying between them. The CDR3 is made up of 12 amino acids. CDR3 coding DNA: TGTGCCAGCAGTTTAACAGAAGAGACCCAGTACTTC. The encoded protein is CASSLTEETQYF.

This rearrangement joins TRBV19 to TRBJ2-2; 7 nucleotides line up with TRBD1. The J segment lost 3 bases and the V segment lost 5 bases, leaving 6 bases of the junction unmatched. The CDR3 contains 15 residues. Germline V lookup: CDR1 LNHDA, CDR2 SQIVND (reference sequence). The chain's CDR3 is CASSLDRMDTGELFF. CDR3 coding DNA: TGTGCCAGTAGTCTGGACAGGATGGACACCGGGGAGCTGTTTTTT.

V gene TRBV19 combines with J gene TRBJ2-7, with a possible D match to TRBD2 (6 bases). The length of the CDR3 is 16 residues. V was clipped by 6 bases and J by 4 bases, with 22 bases between them. Germline CDR1 and CDR2: LNHDA and SQIVND (reference sequence). CDR3 loop: CASRPTGTGGTYEQYF. CDR3 DNA sequence: TGTGCCAGTAGGCCAACTGGGACTGGAGGAACGTACGAGCAGTACTTC. The full variable domain, completed using reference TRBV19 and TRBJ2-7, is DGGITQSPKYLFRKEGQNVTLSCEQNLNHDAMYWYRQDPGQGLRLIYYSQIVNDFQKGDIAEGYSVSREKKESFPLTVTSAQKNPTAFYLCASRPTGTGGTYEQYFGPGTRLTVT.

CDR3 residues: CASSPEVRATNSPLHF. DNA of the CDR3: TGTGCCAGCTCACCAGAAGTAAGAGCGACTAATTCACCCCTCCACTTT. The rearrangement uses TRBV18 and TRBJ1-6; D gene ambiguous. The CDR3 is 16 residues long. CDR1 is KGHSH, CDR2 LQKENI, per germline. The V and J ends lost 2 bases and 6 bases respectively, with 14 bases between them.

This clone appeared a single time. J is TRBJ1-5 and V is TRBV12-5; D perhaps matches TRBD1 (6 bases). Trimming cost V 3 bases and J 2 bases, with 14 bases left between them. The germline V gene has CDR1 LGHNT and CDR2 FRNRAP. There are 16 residues in the CDR3. The DNA of the CDR3 is TGTGCTAGTGGTTTTATCACAGGGTTGGGCAATCAGCCCCAGCATTTT. Translated, it gives CASGFITGLGNQPQHF.

This CDR3 reads CAISGRLAGGQGDTQYF. CDR3 in DNA: TGTGCCATCAGTGGTCGACTAGCGGGGGGCCAAGGAGATACGCAGTATTTT. This chain links TRBV10-3 with TRBJ2-3; 13 nucleotides align to TRBD2. The J segment lost 5 bases and the V segment lost 4 bases, leaving 9 bases of the junction unmatched. CDR1 and CDR2 (germline): ENHRY, SYGVKD. CDR3 size: 17 residues.

The CDR3 DNA sequence: TGTGCCAGCAGCTTAGACCGAGCCGAGACCCAGTACTTC. Its protein product is CASSLDRAETQYF. V gene TRBV11-2 combines with J gene TRBJ2-5; D is undetermined. Between the trimmed V and J ends, which lost 0 bases and 5 bases, there was a span of 7 bases. The CDR3 runs to 13 residues. Germline assignment: CDR1 SGHAT and CDR2 FQNNGV.